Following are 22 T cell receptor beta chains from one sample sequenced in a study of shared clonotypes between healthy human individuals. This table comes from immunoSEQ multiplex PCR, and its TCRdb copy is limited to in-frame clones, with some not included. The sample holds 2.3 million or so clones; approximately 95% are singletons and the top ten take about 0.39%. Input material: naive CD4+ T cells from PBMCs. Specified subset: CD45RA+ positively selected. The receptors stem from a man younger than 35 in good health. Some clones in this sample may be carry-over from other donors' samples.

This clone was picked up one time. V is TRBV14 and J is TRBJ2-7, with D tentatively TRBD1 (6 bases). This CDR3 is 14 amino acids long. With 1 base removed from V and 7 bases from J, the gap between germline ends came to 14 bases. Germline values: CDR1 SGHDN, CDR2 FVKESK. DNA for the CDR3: TGTGCCAGCAGCCAAGTAAGCACAGGGCGAGAGCAGTACTTC. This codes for CASSQVSTGREQYF.

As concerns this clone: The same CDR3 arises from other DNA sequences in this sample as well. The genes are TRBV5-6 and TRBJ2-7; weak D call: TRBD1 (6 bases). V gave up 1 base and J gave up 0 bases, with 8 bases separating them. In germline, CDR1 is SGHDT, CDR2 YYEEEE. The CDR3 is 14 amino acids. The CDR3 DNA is TGTGCCAGCAGCTTGCAAGGGGGCTCCTACGAGCAGTACTTC. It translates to CASSLQGGSYEQYF.

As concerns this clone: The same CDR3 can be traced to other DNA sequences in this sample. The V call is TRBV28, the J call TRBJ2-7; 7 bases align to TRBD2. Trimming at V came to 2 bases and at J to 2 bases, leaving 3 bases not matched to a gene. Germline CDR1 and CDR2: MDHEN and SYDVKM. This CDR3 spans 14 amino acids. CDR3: CASSLGGGPYEQYF. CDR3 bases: TGTGCCAGCAGTTTAGGGGGAGGGCCCTACGAGCAGTACTTC.

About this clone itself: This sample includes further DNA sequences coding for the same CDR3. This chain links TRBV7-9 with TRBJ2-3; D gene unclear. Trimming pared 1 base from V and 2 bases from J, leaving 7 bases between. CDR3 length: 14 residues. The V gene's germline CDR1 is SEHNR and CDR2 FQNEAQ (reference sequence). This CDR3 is CASSLGQSTDTQYF. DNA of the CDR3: TGTGCCAGCAGCTTAGGGCAGTCCACAGATACGCAGTATTTT.

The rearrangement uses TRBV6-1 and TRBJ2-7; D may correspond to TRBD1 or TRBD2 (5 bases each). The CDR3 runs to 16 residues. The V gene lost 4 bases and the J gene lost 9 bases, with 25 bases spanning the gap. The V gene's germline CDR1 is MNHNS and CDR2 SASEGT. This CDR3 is CASSGGIRDGRSVQYF. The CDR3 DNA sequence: TGTGCCAGCAGTGGGGGGATCCGGGACGGGCGCAGCGTGCAGTACTTC.

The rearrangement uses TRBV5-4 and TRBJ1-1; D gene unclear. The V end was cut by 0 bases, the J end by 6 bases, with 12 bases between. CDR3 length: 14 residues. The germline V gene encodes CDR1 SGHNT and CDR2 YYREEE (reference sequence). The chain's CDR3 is CASSLANRDSEAFF. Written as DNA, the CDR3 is TGTGCCAGCAGCTTGGCCAATCGGGATTCTGAAGCTTTCTTT.

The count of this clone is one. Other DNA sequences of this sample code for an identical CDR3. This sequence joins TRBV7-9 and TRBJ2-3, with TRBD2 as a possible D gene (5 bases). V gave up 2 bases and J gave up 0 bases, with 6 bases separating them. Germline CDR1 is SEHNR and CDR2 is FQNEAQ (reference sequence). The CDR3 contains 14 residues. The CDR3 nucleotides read TGTGCCAGCAGCTTATCGGGAAGCACAGATACGCAGTATTTT. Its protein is CASSLSGSTDTQYF.

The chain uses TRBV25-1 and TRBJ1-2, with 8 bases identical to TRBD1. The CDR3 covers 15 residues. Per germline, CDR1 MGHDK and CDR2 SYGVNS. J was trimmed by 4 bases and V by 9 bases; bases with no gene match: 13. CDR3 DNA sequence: TGTGCCAGAAAAAGTGACAGGGGCTCGTCCTATGGCTACACCTTC. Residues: CARKSDRGSSYGYTF.

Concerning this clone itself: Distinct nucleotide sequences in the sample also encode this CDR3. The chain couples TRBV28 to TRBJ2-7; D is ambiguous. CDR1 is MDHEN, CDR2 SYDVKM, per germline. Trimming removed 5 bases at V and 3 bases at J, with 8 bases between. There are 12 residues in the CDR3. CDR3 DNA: TGTGCCAGCAGTCTTATCGACTACGAGCAGTACTTC. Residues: CASSLIDYEQYF. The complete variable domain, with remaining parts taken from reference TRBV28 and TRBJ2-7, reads DVKVTQSSRYLVKRTGEKVFLECVQDMDHENMFWYRQDPGLGLRLIYFSYDVKMKEKGDIPEGYSVSREKKERFSLILESASTNQTSMYLCASSLIDYEQYFGPGTRLTVT.

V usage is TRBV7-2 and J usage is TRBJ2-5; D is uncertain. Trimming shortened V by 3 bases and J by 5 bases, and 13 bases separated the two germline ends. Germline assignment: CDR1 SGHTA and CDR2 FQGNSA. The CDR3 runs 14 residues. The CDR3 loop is CASSFVGLGETQYF. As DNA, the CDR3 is TGTGCCAGCAGCTTTGTAGGGTTGGGGGAGACCCAGTACTTC.

The CDR3 loop is CASARRQGQETQYF. The CDR3 nucleotides read TGTGCCAGCGCCCGGAGGCAGGGCCAAGAGACCCAGTACTTC. V and J are TRBV7-9 and TRBJ2-5; D tentatively reads TRBD1 or TRBD2 (5 bases each). CDR1 is SEHNR, CDR2 FQNEAQ, per germline (reference sequence). This CDR3 comprises 14 residues. Trimming cost V 8 bases and J 1 base, with 14 bases left between them.

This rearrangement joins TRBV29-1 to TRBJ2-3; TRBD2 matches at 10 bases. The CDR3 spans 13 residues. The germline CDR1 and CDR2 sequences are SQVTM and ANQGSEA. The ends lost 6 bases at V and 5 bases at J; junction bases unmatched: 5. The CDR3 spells CSVSGRAKDTQYF. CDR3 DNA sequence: TGCAGCGTCAGCGGGAGGGCCAAAGATACGCAGTATTTT.

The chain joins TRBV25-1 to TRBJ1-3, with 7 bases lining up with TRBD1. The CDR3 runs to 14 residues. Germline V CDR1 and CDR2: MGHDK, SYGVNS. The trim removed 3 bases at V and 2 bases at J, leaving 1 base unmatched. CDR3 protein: CASSEGTAGNTIYF. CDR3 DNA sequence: TGTGCCAGCAGTGAGGGGACAGCTGGAAACACCATATATTTT.

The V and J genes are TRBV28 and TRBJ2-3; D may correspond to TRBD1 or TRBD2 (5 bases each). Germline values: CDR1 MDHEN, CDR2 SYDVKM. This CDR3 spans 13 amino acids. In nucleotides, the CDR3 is TGTGCTCACGGGGCGGTGAGGCCAGATACGCAGTATTTT. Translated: CAHGAVRPDTQYF.

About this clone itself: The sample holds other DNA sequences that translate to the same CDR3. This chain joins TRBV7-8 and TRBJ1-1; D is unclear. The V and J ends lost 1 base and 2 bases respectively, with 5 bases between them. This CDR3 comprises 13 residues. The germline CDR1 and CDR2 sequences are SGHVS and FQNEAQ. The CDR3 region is CASSLVVNTEAFF. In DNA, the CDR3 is TGTGCCAGCAGCTTAGTTGTTAACACTGAAGCTTTCTTT.

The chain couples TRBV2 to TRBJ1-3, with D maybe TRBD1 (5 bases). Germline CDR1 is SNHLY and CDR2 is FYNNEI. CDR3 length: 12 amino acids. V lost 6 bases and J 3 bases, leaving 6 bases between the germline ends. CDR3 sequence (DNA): TGTGCCAGCAGCCAGGGTGGAAACACCATATATTTT. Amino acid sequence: CASSQGGNTIYF.

The CDR3 DNA reads as TGTGCCTCTCGGCCTCCGGGGGGCTATGGCTACACCTTC. Translated: CASRPPGGYGYTF. The V call is TRBV7-2, the J call TRBJ1-2, with D possibly TRBD1 on 5 matching bases. The germline V gene encodes CDR1 SGHTA and CDR2 FQGNSA. The V end was cut by 11 bases, the J end by 4 bases, with 17 bases between. The CDR3 is 13 residues long.

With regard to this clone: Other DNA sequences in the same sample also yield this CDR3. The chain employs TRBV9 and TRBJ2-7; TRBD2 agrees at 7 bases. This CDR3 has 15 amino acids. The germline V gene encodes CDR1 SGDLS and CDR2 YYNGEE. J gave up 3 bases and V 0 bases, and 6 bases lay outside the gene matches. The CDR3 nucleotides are TGTGCCAGCAGCGTAGCTAGCGGTAGTCTCTACGAGCAGTACTTC. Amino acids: CASSVASGSLYEQYF.

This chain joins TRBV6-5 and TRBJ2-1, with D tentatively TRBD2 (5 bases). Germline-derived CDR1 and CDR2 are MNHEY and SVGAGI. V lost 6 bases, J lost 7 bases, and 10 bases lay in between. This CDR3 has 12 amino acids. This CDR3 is CASRHWENEQFF. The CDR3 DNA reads TGTGCCAGCAGACACTGGGAGAATGAGCAGTTCTTC.

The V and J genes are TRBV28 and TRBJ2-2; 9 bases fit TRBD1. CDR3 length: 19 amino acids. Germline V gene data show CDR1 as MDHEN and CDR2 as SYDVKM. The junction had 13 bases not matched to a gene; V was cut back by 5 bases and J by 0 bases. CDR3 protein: CASSTGGWGRQSNTGELFF. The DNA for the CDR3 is TGTGCCAGCAGTACAGGGGGCTGGGGCCGGCAATCGAACACCGGGGAGCTGTTTTTT.

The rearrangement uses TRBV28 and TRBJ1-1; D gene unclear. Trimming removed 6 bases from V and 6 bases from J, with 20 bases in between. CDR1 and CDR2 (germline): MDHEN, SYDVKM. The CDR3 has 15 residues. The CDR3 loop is CASRRPQDLIPEAFF. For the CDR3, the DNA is TGTGCCAGCAGGCGGCCGCAGGACTTAATACCTGAAGCTTTCTTT.

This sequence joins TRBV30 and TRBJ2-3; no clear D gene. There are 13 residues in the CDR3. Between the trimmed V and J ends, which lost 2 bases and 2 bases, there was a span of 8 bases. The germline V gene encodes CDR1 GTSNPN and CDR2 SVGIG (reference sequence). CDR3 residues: CAWSRTFTDTQYF. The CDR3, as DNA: TGTGCCTGGAGTCGAACTTTCACAGATACGCAGTATTTT.